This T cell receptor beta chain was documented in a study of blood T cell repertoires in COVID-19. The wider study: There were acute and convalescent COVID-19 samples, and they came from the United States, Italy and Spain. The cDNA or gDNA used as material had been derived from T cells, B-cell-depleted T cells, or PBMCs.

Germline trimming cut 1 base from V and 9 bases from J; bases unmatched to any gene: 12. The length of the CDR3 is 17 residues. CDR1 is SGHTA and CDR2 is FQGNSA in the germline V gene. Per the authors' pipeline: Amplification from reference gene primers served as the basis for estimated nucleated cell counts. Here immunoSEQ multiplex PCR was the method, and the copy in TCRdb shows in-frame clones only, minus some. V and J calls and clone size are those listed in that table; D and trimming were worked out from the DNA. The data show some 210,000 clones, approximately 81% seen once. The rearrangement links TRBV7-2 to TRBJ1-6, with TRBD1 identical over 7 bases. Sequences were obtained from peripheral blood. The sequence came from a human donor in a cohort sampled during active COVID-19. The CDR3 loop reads CASSLVQGWGISSPLHF. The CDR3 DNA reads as TGTGCCAGCAGCTTAGTACAGGGGTGGGGGATTAGTTCACCCCTCCACTTT.